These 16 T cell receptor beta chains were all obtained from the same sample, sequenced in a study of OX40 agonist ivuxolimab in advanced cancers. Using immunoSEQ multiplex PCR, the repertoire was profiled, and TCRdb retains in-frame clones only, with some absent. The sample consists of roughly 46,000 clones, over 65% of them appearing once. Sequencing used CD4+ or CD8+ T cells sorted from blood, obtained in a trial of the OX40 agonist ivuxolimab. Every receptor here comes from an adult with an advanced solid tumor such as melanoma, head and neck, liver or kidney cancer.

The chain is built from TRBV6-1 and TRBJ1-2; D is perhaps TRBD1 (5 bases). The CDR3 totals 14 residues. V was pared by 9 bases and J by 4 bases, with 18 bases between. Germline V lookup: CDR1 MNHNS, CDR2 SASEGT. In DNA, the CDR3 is TGTGCCAGTCTAACTCTGGGCAGGGCCTATGGCTACACCTTC. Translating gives CASLTLGRAYGYTF.

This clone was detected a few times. In nucleotides, the CDR3 is TGTGCCAGCAGCCAAGAACCCCTAACAGGGTCAGGTGAAAAACTGTTTTTT. It specifies CASSQEPLTGSGEKLFF. This sequence joins TRBV4-2 and TRBJ1-4; weak D call: TRBD1 (6 bases). V dropped 0 bases and J dropped 7 bases, with 18 bases sitting between them. The CDR3 is 17 amino acids. The V gene's germline CDR1 is LGHNA and CDR2 YNFKEQ.

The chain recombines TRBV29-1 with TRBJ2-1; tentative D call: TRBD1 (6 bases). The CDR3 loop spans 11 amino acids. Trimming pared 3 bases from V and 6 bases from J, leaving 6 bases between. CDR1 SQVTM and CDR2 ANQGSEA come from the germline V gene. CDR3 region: CSVDRGNEQFF. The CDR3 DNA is TGCAGCGTTGACAGGGGCAATGAGCAGTTCTTC.

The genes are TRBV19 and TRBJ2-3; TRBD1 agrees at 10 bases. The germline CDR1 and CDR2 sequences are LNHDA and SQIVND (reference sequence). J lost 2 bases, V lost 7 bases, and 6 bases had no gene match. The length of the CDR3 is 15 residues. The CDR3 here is CASKTGTGVTDTQYF. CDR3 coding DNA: TGTGCCAGTAAGACCGGGACAGGGGTCACAGATACGCAGTATTTT.

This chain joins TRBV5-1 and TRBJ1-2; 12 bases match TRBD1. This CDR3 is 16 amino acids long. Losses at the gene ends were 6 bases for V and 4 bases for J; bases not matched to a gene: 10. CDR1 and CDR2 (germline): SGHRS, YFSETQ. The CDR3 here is CASKPGQGALGYGYTF. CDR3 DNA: TGCGCCAGCAAACCGGGACAGGGGGCATTAGGCTATGGCTACACCTTC.

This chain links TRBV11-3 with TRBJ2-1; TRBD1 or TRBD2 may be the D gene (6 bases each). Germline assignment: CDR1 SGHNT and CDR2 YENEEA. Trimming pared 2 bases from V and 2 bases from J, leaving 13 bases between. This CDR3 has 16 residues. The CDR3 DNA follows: TGTGCCAGCAGCTTATCCGGGGGCTCTACCTACAATGAGCAGTTCTTC. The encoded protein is CASSLSGGSTYNEQFF. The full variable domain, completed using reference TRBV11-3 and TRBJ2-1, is EAGVVQSPRYKIIEKKQPVAFWCNPISGHNTLYWYLQNLGQGPELLIRYENEEAVDDSQLPKDRFSAERLKGVDSTLKIQPAELGDSAVYLCASSLSGGSTYNEQFFGPGTRLTVL.

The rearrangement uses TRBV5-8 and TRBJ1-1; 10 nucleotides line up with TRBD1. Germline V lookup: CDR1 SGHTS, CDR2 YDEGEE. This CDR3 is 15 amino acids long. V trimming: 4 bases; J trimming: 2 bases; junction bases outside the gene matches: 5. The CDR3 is CASSRGDRGNTEAFF. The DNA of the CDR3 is TGTGCCAGCAGCCGAGGGGACAGGGGTAACACTGAAGCTTTCTTT.

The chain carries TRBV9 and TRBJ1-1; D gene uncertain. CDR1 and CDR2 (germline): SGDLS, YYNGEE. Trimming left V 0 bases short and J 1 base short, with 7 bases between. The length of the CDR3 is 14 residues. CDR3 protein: CASSVGRENTEAFF. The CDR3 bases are TGTGCCAGCAGCGTAGGACGGGAGAACACTGAAGCTTTCTTT.

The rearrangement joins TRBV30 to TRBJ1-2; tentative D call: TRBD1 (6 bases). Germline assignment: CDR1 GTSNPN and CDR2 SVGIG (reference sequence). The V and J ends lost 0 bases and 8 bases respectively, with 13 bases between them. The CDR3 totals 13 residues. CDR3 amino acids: CAWSVLAGEGYTF. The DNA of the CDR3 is TGTGCCTGGAGTGTACTGGCAGGGGAAGGCTACACCTTC.

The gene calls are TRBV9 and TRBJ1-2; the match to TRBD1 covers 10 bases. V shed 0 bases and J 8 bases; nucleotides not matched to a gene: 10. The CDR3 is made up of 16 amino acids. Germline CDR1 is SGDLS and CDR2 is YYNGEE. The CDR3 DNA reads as TGTGCCAGCAGCGTAGCCCCCGGGACAGGGGCCGGAGGCTACACCTTC. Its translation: CASSVAPGTGAGGYTF.

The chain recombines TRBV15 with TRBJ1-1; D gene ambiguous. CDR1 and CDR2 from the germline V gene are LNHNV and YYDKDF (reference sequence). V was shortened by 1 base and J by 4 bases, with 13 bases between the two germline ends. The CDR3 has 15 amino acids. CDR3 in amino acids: CATSRVGEDGTEAFF. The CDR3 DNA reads TGTGCCACCAGCAGAGTCGGCGAAGACGGCACTGAAGCTTTCTTT.

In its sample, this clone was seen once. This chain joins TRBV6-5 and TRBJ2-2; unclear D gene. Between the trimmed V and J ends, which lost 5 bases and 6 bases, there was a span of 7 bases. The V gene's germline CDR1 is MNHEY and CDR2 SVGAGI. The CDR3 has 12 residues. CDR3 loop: CASSRWAGELFF. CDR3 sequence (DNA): TGTGCCAGCAGTCGGTGGGCCGGGGAGCTGTTTTTT.

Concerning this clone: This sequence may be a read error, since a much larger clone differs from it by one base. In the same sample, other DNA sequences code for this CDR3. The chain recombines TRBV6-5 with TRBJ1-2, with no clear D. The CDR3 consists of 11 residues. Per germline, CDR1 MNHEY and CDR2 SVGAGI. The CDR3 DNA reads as TGCGCCAGCGGGTACGGCCGGGGCTACACCTTC. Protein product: CASGYGRGYTF.

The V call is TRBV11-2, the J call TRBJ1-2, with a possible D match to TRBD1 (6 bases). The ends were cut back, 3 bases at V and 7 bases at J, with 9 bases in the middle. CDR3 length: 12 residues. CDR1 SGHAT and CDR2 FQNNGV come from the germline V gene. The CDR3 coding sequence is TGTGCCAGCAGCTTGGGGGGCCCTGGCTACACCTTC. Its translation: CASSLGGPGYTF. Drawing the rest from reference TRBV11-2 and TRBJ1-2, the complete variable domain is EAGVAQSPRYKIIEKRQSVAFWCNPISGHATLYWYQQILGQGPKLLIQFQNNGVVDDSQLPKDRFSAERLKGVDSTLKIQPAKLEDSAVYLCASSLGGPGYTFGSGTRLTVV.

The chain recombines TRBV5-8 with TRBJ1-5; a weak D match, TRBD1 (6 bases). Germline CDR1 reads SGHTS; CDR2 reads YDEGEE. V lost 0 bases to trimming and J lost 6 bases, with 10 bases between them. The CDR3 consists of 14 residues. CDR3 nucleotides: TGTGCCAGCAGCTTGGGGGACACGATTCAGCCCCAGCATTTT. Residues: CASSLGDTIQPQHF. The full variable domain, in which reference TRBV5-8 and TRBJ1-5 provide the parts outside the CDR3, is EAGVTQSPTHLIKTRGQQATLRCSPISGHTSVYWYQQALGLGLQFLLWYDEGEERNRGNFPPRFSGRQFPNYSSELNVNALELEDSALYLCASSLGDTIQPQHFGDGTRLSIL.

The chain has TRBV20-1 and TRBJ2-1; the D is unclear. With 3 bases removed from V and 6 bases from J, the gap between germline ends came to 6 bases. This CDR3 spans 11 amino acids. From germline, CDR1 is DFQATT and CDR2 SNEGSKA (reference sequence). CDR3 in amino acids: CSASTSNEQFF. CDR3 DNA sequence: TGCAGTGCTAGCACCAGCAATGAGCAGTTCTTC.